These 31 T cell receptor beta chains were sequenced from one sample in a study of OX40 agonist ivuxolimab in advanced cancers. Assay: immunoSEQ multiplex PCR; the TCRdb copy retains only in-frame clones and omits some. The sample has tens of thousands of clones; less than 85% are singletons. Sample: CD4+ or CD8+ T cells sorted from blood, taken in a trial of the OX40 agonist ivuxolimab. The receptors shown here come from an adult with an advanced solid tumor such as melanoma, head and neck, liver or kidney cancer.

There are a few counts of this clone. The chain is built from TRBV4-1 and TRBJ1-6; D unclear. Trimming removed 4 bases at V and 10 bases at J, with 11 bases between. The CDR3 spans 13 residues. Per germline, CDR1 MGHRA and CDR2 YSYEKL. CDR3: CASSPEVGSPLHF. The CDR3, as DNA: TGCGCCAGCAGCCCTGAGGTGGGATCACCCCTCCACTTT.

This clone occurred once. The chain employs TRBV27 and TRBJ2-3; D is unclear. Germline V lookup: CDR1 MNHEY, CDR2 SMNVEV (reference sequence). Trimming left V 2 bases short and J 6 bases short, with 6 bases between. CDR3 length: 12 residues. This CDR3 reads CASSLPPDTQYF. The CDR3 DNA follows: TGTGCCAGCAGTTTACCCCCGGATACGCAGTATTTT.

This rearrangement joins TRBV21-1 to TRBJ1-2; whether TRBD1, the table's D call, matches the DNA was not checked. TRBV21-1 corresponds to a pseudogene. This CDR3 spans 15 amino acids. CDR3 in amino acids: CASSSPTGAAYGYTF. CDR3 nucleotides: TGTGCCAGCAGCTCCCCGACAGGGGCAGCCTATGGCTACACCTTC.

In this sample, this clone is medium-sized (0.01 to 0.1%). Other DNA sequences in this specimen translate into the identical CDR3. The J gene is TRBJ1-3, the V gene TRBV5-4; D remains unclear. This CDR3 is 14 amino acids long. Trimming stripped 0 bases from V and 4 bases from J, with 8 bases between. The V gene's germline CDR1 is SGHNT and CDR2 YYREEE (reference sequence). The CDR3 nucleotides read TGTGCCAGCAGCTTGGGGGGTACGGGAAACACCATATATTTT. It is translated as CASSLGGTGNTIYF.

The chain combines TRBV27 with TRBJ2-6, with D maybe TRBD2 (6 bases). Trimming took 5 bases from V and 1 from J, leaving 18 bases between them. Germline V gene data show CDR1 as MNHEY and CDR2 as SMNVEV (reference sequence). The CDR3 loop spans 18 amino acids. CDR3 sequence reads: CASSQSGGGTSGANVLTF. The CDR3 DNA reads TGTGCCAGCAGTCAGTCTGGCGGAGGGACTTCTGGGGCCAACGTCCTGACTTTC.

This clone was counted a few times. V and J are TRBV10-2 and TRBJ1-4; D ambiguous. This CDR3 comprises 18 residues. Trimming shortened V by 2 bases and J by 5 bases, and 21 bases separated the two germline ends. Germline V gene lookup returns CDR1 WSHSY and CDR2 SAAADI. The CDR3 protein is CASSERVPGSPPNEKLFF. DNA of the CDR3: TGCGCCAGCAGTGAGAGGGTTCCTGGCTCACCTCCGAATGAAAAACTGTTTTTT.

V usage is TRBV5-8 and J usage is TRBJ2-5, with D possibly matching TRBD1 (6 bases). This CDR3 has 16 amino acids. Trimming cost V 3 bases and J 0 bases, with 15 bases left between them. CDR1 is SGHTS and CDR2 is YDEGEE in the germline V gene. CDR3 protein: CASSYPWDNDQETQYF. In DNA, the CDR3 is TGTGCCAGCAGCTATCCTTGGGACAACGACCAAGAGACCCAGTACTTC.

This clone is classed as large. V is TRBV7-6 and J is TRBJ2-2; TRBD2 aligns across 9 bases. V was pared by 1 base and J by 4 bases, with 4 bases of the junction left unmatched. CDR3 size: 16 residues. Germline CDR1 SGHVS, CDR2 FNYEAQ. The CDR3 spells CASSLVRGGLTGELFF. DNA for the CDR3: TGTGCCAGCAGCTTAGTGCGGGGGGGACTCACCGGGGAGCTGTTTTTT.

This chain links TRBV18 with TRBJ2-4; D not certain. Germline lookup yields CDR1 KGHSH and CDR2 LQKENI. CDR3 length: 12 residues. Trimming took 2 bases from V and 8 from J, leaving 7 bases between them. CDR3 loop: CASSPGLDIQYF. The CDR3 DNA reads as TGTGCCAGCTCACCAGGGTTGGACATTCAGTACTTC.

This sequence joins TRBV10-2 and TRBJ2-7, with a tentative D call TRBD2 (6 bases). The CDR3 is 14 residues long. Germline V CDR1 and CDR2: WSHSY, SAAADI. V lost 5 bases, J lost 7 bases, and 18 bases lay in between. The CDR3 region is CASSRTNGRMEQYF. DNA of the CDR3: TGCGCCAGCAGTCGGACTAATGGGCGCATGGAGCAGTACTTC.

This chain links TRBV30 with TRBJ2-1, with D possibly being TRBD1 or TRBD2 (5 bases each). The V and J ends lost 8 bases and 8 bases respectively, with 13 bases between them. The CDR3 sequence is 11 residues long. Germline CDR1 GTSNPN, CDR2 SVGIG (reference sequence). The CDR3 loop reads CAQRWGYEQFF. The CDR3 DNA reads TGTGCCCAGCGTTGGGGGTATGAGCAGTTCTTC.

This clone was seen a single time. The chain links TRBV5-6 to TRBJ2-1; D remains unclear. CDR3 size: 15 residues. The V end lost 0 bases, the J end lost 2 bases, and 9 bases lay between the germline ends. CDR1 SGHDT and CDR2 YYEEEE come from the germline V gene. The CDR3 reads CASSLVGVPYNEQFF. CDR3 DNA: TGTGCCAGCAGCTTGGTTGGGGTCCCCTACAATGAGCAGTTCTTC. The variable domain in full, with the rest retrieved from reference TRBV5-6 and TRBJ2-1, is DAGVTQSPTHLIKTRGQQVTLRCSPKSGHDTVSWYQQALGQGPQFIFQYYEEEERQRGNFPDRFSGHQFPNYSSELNVNALLLGDSALYLCASSLVGVPYNEQFFGPGTRLTVL.

The chain recombines TRBV28 with TRBJ1-3; TRBD1 matches at 8 bases. V trimming: 3 bases; J trimming: 5 bases; junction bases outside the gene matches: 15. This CDR3 is 18 amino acids long. From germline, CDR1 is MDHEN and CDR2 SYDVKM. The DNA of the CDR3 is TGTGCCAGCAGTTTCGTCTCCTCGACAGGGGTCTTTAGAAACACCATATATTTT. Translation: CASSFVSSTGVFRNTIYF.

This chain uses TRBV5-4 with TRBJ2-3; 8 bases map to TRBD2. Germline V gene data show CDR1 as SGHNT and CDR2 as YYREEE (reference sequence). Trimming at V came to 4 bases and at J to 4 bases, leaving 5 bases not matched to a gene. CDR3 length: 14 residues. The CDR3 DNA sequence: TGTGCCAGCAGCCCGGGACTAGTTGCAGATACGCAGTATTTT. It specifies CASSPGLVADTQYF.

The CDR3 DNA sequence: TGCGCCAGCAGCTTCGGGGCGAGCTCCTACAATGAGCAGTTCTTC. It translates to CASSFGASSYNEQFF. The rearrangement links TRBV5-1 to TRBJ2-1; the D gene could be TRBD1 or TRBD2 (5 bases each). Trimming cost V 2 bases and J 0 bases, with 9 bases left between them. The germline CDR1 and CDR2 sequences are SGHRS and YFSETQ. The CDR3 covers 15 residues.

The rearrangement uses TRBV19 and TRBJ1-5; 10 nucleotides agree with TRBD1. CDR1 is LNHDA, CDR2 SQIVND, per germline (reference sequence). V shed 9 bases and J 0 bases; nucleotides not matched to a gene: 8. CDR3 length: 16 amino acids. The CDR3 loop reads CASRDRGLNSNQPQHF. The CDR3 DNA sequence: TGTGCCAGCCGGGACAGGGGACTGAATAGCAATCAGCCCCAGCATTTT.

The genes are TRBV27 and TRBJ1-5; D is perhaps TRBD1 (6 bases). CDR3 length equals 16 residues. Deletions cut 5 bases from V and 0 bases from J, with 14 bases between. The germline gives CDR1 MNHEY, CDR2 SMNVEV (reference sequence). The CDR3 sequence is CASSGGRQYSNQPQHF. The CDR3 DNA reads TGTGCCAGCAGTGGGGGCCGGCAGTATAGCAATCAGCCCCAGCATTTT.

The gene calls are TRBV5-1 and TRBJ1-1; maybe TRBD1 (5 bases). Per the germline V gene, CDR1 is SGHRS and CDR2 is YFSETQ. The CDR3 runs 16 residues. V was trimmed by 0 bases and J by 0 bases, leaving 12 bases between them. The CDR3 here is CASSLAARAVNTEAFF. DNA for the CDR3: TGCGCCAGCAGCTTGGCGGCCAGGGCCGTGAACACTGAAGCTTTCTTT.

This clone has just a few counts. The CDR3 coding sequence is TGTGCCAGCTCACCCAGCGGCTCCCATGAAAAACTGTTTTTT. Amino acids: CASSPSGSHEKLFF. This chain uses TRBV18 with TRBJ1-4; D gene uncertain. Between the trimmed V and J ends, which lost 3 bases and 6 bases, there was a span of 11 bases. The CDR3 length is 14 residues. Germline values: CDR1 KGHSH, CDR2 LQKENI.

V gene TRBV4-1 combines with J gene TRBJ2-3, with TRBD2 identical over 14 bases. Trimming cost V 4 bases and J 4 bases; bases outside gene matches: 10. Looked up from germline, CDR1 is MGHRA and CDR2 is YSYEKL. The CDR3 loop spans 18 amino acids. CDR3 DNA: TGCGCCAGCAGCCCACTCGGCAGACTAGCGGGGGGGCCAGATACGCAGTATTTT. Translating gives CASSPLGRLAGGPDTQYF.

The genes are TRBV27 and TRBJ2-3; 9 positions agree with TRBD1. Trimming cost V 8 bases and J 7 bases; bases outside gene matches: 13. The CDR3 has 15 residues. The germline V gene encodes CDR1 MNHEY and CDR2 SMNVEV (reference sequence). CDR3 DNA sequence: TGTGCCAGCTCCAAGTGGGACAGGGAGCCGTATACGCAGTATTTT. Its translation: CASSKWDREPYTQYF.

This chain uses TRBV7-9 with TRBJ2-3, with 12 bases that match TRBD2. Per the germline V gene, CDR1 is SEHNR and CDR2 is FQNEAQ (reference sequence). The CDR3 loop spans 15 amino acids. V was pared by 1 base and J by 9 bases, with 5 bases of the junction left unmatched. This CDR3 reads CASSLGLAGARTQYF. DNA of the CDR3: TGTGCCAGCAGCTTAGGACTAGCGGGGGCCCGAACGCAGTATTTT.

By its share, this clone is medium-sized. Possible read error: a much larger clone is one base away. The sample has other DNA sequences that encode this CDR3 too. The chain carries TRBV7-9 and TRBJ1-5, with 7 bases aligning to TRBD1. Germline V gene data show CDR1 as SEHNR and CDR2 as FQNEAQ (reference sequence). J lost 3 bases, V lost 6 bases, and 8 bases had no gene match. This CDR3 has 15 amino acids. The CDR3 is CASSEGAGVNQPQHF. CDR3 bases: TGTGCCAGCAGTGAGGGGGCGGGCGTCAATCAGCCCCAGCATTTT.

This CDR3 is CASSPTGSNTGELFF. In DNA form, the CDR3 reads TGTGCCAGCAGCCCGACAGGAAGCAACACCGGGGAGCTGTTTTTT. The genes are TRBV5-4 and TRBJ2-2, with TRBD1 as a possible D gene (6 bases). V was clipped by 4 bases and J by 2 bases, with 12 bases between them. CDR3 length equals 15 residues. The V gene's germline CDR1 is SGHNT and CDR2 YYREEE (reference sequence).

V is TRBV6-5 and J is TRBJ2-7; 8 positions match TRBD1. Per the germline V gene, CDR1 is MNHEY and CDR2 is SVGAGI. V dropped 0 bases and J dropped 3; count of bases not matched to a gene: 1. The CDR3 has 14 amino acids. CDR3 bases: TGTGCCAGCAGTTACTCCGGACAGGGCTACGAGCAGTACTTC. Translation gives CASSYSGQGYEQYF.

The chain couples TRBV9 to TRBJ1-5, with 8 bases identical to TRBD1. J gave up 5 bases and V 4 bases, and 11 bases lay outside the gene matches. Germline lookup yields CDR1 SGDLS and CDR2 YYNGEE. The CDR3 contains 16 residues. CDR3: CASSSGGDRGYQPQHF. CDR3 nucleotides: TGTGCCAGCAGCTCGGGGGGTGACAGGGGCTATCAGCCCCAGCATTTT.

The V gene is TRBV5-8, the J gene TRBJ2-3; tentatively, D is TRBD2 (6 bases). Germline CDR1 is SGHTS and CDR2 is YDEGEE. V was pared by 2 bases and J by 2 bases, with 6 bases between. This CDR3 contains 13 residues. The CDR3 DNA follows: TGTGCCAGCAGCTTACTAGCCACAGATACGCAGTATTTT. This translates into CASSLLATDTQYF.

Concerning this clone itself: This sample also contains other DNA sequences that code for the same CDR3. V and J are TRBV5-4 and TRBJ2-2; 8 bases agree with TRBD2. The V segment lost 4 bases and the J segment 4 bases; nucleotides outside the gene matches: 6. The CDR3 is 15 amino acids. CDR1 SGHNT and CDR2 YYREEE come from the germline V gene (reference sequence). The DNA for the CDR3 is TGTGCCAGCAGCGGTCGGGGGGGCATCACCGGGGAGCTGTTTTTT. Its translation is CASSGRGGITGELFF.

The rearrangement uses TRBV2 and TRBJ2-4, with D maybe TRBD1 (5 bases). The V gene lost 2 bases and the J gene lost 6 bases, with 11 bases spanning the gap. Per the germline V gene, CDR1 is SNHLY and CDR2 is FYNNEI. The CDR3 spans 14 residues. CDR3 protein: CASSENRNGNIQYF. The CDR3 region has the DNA TGTGCCAGCAGTGAAAACAGGAACGGAAACATTCAGTACTTC.

This clone was observed a handful of times. This chain uses TRBV5-4 with TRBJ2-5, with 11 bases fitting TRBD2. CDR3 length equals 15 residues. V shed 4 bases and J 2 bases; nucleotides not matched to a gene: 4. Germline V gives CDR1 SGHNT, CDR2 YYREEE (reference sequence). The CDR3 nucleotides are TGTGCCAGCAGCCTTAGACTAGCGGGGCAAGAGACCCAGTACTTC. It translates to CASSLRLAGQETQYF.

This clone has more than one count but fewer than ten. J is TRBJ2-7 and V is TRBV6-6; D is unclear. The CDR3 is 13 amino acids. Germline V gene data show CDR1 as MNHNY and CDR2 as SVGAGI (reference sequence). The germline V and J ends were trimmed by 2 bases and 5 bases, with 10 bases remaining between them. This CDR3 reads CASSYHPTDEQYV. DNA of the CDR3: TGTGCCAGCAGTTACCATCCGACTGACGAGCAGTACGTC.